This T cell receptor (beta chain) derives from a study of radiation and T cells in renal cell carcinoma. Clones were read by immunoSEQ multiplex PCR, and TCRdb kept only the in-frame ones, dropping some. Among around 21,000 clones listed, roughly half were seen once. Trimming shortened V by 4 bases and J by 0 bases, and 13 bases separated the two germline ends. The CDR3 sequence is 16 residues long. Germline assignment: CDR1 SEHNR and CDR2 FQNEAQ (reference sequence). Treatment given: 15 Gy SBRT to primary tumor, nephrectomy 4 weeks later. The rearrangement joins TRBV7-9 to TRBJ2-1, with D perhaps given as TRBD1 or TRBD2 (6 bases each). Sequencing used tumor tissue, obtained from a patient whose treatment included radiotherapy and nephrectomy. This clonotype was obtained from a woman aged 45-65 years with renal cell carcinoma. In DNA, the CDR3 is TGTGCCAGCAGCTACCTAGGGGGGATCTCCTACAATGAGCAGTTCTTC. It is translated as CASSYLGGISYNEQFF.